A selection of T cell receptor beta chains follows, all from one sample in a study of cytomegalovirus exposure and HLA in healthy donors. Assay used: immunoSEQ multiplex PCR; TCRdb lists only in-frame clones, some missing. This repertoire includes roughly 120,000 clones. Sequences were obtained from PBMCs. These receptors originate from a man aged 40-55 years in good health and CMV-seronegative. Both conserved end residues are trimmed from each CDR3. A D gene is named only where the DNA matches it firmly.

d_gene | v_gene | CDR3aa
NA | TRBV5-5 | ASSFAPRGEQY
NA | TRBV30 | ACKRTDGDTGELF
TRBD1 | TRBV7-9 | ASSPLGQGEKLF
NA | TRBV4-3 | ASSQALRDSSYEQY
NA | TRBV16 | ASSPSGGNSPLH
TRBD1 | TRBV12-5 | ASGLLRQGGLNTEAF
NA | TRBV29-1 | SVEGRVNYGYT
TRBD1 | TRBV6-1 | ASSEVGGRADTQY
TRBD2 | TRBV6-5 | ASTPPGGPHTQY
TRBD2 | TRBV6-1 | ASRGLAGGPEQY
NA | TRBV9 | ASSISTSLDIQY
NA | TRBV11-3 | ASSFTGFSGNTIY
TRBD2 | TRBV7-8 | ASSLVSRREGEQY
NA | TRBV6-6 | ASSSAGVYEQY
NA | TRBV20-1 | SASTGIGYT
NA | TRBV11-2 | ASSRSSRTQY
TRBD2 | TRBV4-1 | ASSQDQTASGPGTQY
TRBD1 | TRBV5-4 | ASSWGTGKFSGYT
TRBD1 | TRBV4-1 | ASSPGQGAISNQPQH
NA | TRBV2 | ASREGLQLNQPQH
TRBD1 | TRBV7-8 | ASSLGVDRGESGANVLT
TRBD2 | TRBV2 | ASSVSGKYNEQF
NA | TRBV5-1 | ASNPRGAPNTGELF
TRBD1 | TRBV6-9 | ASSSGGDRNQPQH
NA | TRBV19 | ASSIQGINYGYT
TRBD1 | TRBV11-3 | ASSLGDRGAKNIQY
NA | TRBV2 | ANWGGGGNYGYT
TRBD1 | TRBV6-5 | ASSYSRGGFDEQY
NA | TRBV10-2 | ASNQVSYEQY
NA | TRBV28 | ASSFPLEGASDTEAF
TRBD2 | TRBV5-8 | ASSLAGRGTQY
TRBD1 | TRBV19 | ASRELGQGNEQY
TRBD1 | TRBV27 | ASRGQGAEAF
NA | TRBV7-2 | ASSSTSISYNEQF
TRBD2 | TRBV5-1 | ASGGGLAVTEQF
NA | TRBV5-1 | ATGLGTDTQY
NA | TRBV7-9 | ASSPGLSSREQY
NA | TRBV7-8 | ASSAGGMNTEAF
TRBD1 | TRBV6-5 | ASSYKGTGVVYEQY
NA | TRBV10-3 | ANRGDRNTEAF
NA | TRBV28 | ASSFRHRVSGETQY
TRBD1 | TRBV7-2 | ASSQNRGRPYEQY
NA | TRBV6-1 | ASSDRTGLMGNQPQH
NA | TRBV5-4 | ASSPPGASSYEQY
TRBD1 | TRBV27 | ASSLSRQGPEAF
NA | TRBV11-2 | ASSLLRDNEQF
TRBD1 | TRBV5-1 | ASSRTGDTEAF
TRBD1 | TRBV10-2 | ASRSTGGSNQPQH
NA | TRBV7-6 | ASSLGPVGETQY
TRBD1 | TRBV6-5 | ASSTWDSRNQPQH
TRBD1 | TRBV30 | AWSWDRETGILQY
TRBD2 | TRBV6-5 | ASSYSSTSGSNEQF
TRBD1 | TRBV7-3 | ASSLDRDRRYGYT
TRBD1 | TRBV28 | ASSRQGAWTGELF
NA | TRBV6-1 | ASSDYRRLNTGELF
TRBD1 | TRBV19 | ASKTRQGAGDTQY
TRBD1 | TRBV28 | ASRGQVRGELF